This T cell receptor beta chain was documented in a study of regulatory T cells in long-lasting Graves disease. The study, taken as a whole, reports: Persistent disease showed a preference for TRBV28, TRBJ1-2 and TRBJ2-5.

As to this clonotype: The antigen is unknown.

As to time point: persistent/refractory GD, antithyroid drugs over 5 years with positive TRAb. Construction of the TCR library relied on RNA isolated from PBMCs. V dropped 4 bases and J dropped 8 bases, with 16 bases sitting between them. The germline V gene encodes CDR1 SGDLS and CDR2 YYNGEE. This CDR3 spans 14 amino acids. With iRepertoire HTBI primers and Arm-PCR of CDR3 regions, TCR beta libraries were built. TCRdb reprocessed the multiplex PCR reads via MiXCR and lists one record per CDR3 protein. The sample consists of about 470,000 distinct CDR3 sequences, less than 25% of them appearing once. The clonotype comes from a female donor with Graves disease. The sample was peripheral blood mononuclear cells (PBMCs), taken when the disease was refractory, from a patient treated with antithyroid drugs. V gene TRBV9 combines with J gene TRBJ2-1; D ambiguous. The CDR3 sequence: CASSPTVTVHEQFF. As DNA, the CDR3 is TGTGCCAGCAGCCCGACGGTGACGGTTCATGAGCAGTTCTTC.